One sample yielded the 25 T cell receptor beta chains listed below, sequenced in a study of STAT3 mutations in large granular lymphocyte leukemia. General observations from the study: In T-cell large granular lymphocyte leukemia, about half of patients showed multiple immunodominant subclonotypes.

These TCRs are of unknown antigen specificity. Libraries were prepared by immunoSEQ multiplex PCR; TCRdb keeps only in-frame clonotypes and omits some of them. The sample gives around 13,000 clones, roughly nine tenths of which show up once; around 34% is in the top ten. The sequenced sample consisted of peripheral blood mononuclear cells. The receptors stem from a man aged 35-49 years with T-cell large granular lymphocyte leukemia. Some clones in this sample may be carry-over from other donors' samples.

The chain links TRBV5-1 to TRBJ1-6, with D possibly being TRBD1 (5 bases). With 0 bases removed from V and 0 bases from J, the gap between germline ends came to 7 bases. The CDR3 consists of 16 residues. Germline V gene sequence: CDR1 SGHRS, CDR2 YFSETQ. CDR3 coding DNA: TGCGCCAGCAGCTTGGGGCAGGGCTCCTATAATTCACCCCTCCACTTT. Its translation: CASSLGQGSYNSPLHF.

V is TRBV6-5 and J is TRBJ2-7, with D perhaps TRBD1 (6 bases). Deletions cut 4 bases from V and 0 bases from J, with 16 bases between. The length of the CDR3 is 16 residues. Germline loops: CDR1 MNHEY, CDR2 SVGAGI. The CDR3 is CASSLNRVLSSYEQYF. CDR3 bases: TGTGCCAGCAGTTTAAACAGGGTCTTGAGCTCCTACGAGCAGTACTTC.

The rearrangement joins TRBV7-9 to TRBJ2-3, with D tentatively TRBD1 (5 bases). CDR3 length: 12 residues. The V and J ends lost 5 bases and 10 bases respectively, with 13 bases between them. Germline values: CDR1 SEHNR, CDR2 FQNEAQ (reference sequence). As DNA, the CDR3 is TGTGCCAGCAGCGCAGGGCCAGAGGCGCAGTATTTT. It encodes CASSAGPEAQYF.

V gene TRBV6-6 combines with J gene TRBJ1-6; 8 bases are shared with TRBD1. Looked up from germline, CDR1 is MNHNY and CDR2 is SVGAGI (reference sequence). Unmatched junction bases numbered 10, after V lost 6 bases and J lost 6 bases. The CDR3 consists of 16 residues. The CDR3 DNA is TGTGCCAGCAGACAAAGTCCACAGGGGGTTAATTCACCCCTCCACTTT. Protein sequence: CASRQSPQGVNSPLHF.

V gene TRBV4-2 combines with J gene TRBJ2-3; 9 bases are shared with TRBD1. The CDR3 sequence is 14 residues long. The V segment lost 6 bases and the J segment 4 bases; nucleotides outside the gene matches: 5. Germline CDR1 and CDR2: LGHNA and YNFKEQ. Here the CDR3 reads CASRPGQGPDTQYF. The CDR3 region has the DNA TGTGCCAGCAGACCGGGACAGGGTCCAGATACGCAGTATTTT.

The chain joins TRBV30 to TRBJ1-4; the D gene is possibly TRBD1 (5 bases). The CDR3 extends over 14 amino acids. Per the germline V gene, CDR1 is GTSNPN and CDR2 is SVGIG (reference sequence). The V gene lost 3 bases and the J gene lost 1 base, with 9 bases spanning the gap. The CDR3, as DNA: TGTGCCTGGAGCAGGGTACTAACTAATGAAAAACTGTTTTTT. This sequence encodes CAWSRVLTNEKLFF.

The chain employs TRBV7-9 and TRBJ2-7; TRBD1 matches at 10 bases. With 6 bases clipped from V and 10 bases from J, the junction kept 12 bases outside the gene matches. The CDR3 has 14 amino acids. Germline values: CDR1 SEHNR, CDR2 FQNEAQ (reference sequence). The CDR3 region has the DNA TGTGCCAGCAGTAAGGGACAGGGGACCCTCGGACAGTACTTC. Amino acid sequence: CASSKGQGTLGQYF.

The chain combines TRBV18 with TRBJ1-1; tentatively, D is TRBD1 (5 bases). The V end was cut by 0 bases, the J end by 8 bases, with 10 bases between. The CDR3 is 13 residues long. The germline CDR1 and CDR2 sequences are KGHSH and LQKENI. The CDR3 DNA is TGTGCCAGCTCACCACCGATCGGGGCGGAAGCTTTCTTT. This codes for CASSPPIGAEAFF. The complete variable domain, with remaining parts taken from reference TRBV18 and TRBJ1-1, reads NAGVMQNPRHLVRRRGQEARLRCSPMKGHSHVYWYRQLPEEGLKFMVYLQKENIIDESGMPKERFSAEFPKEGPSILRIQQVVRGDSAAYFCASSPPIGAEAFFGQGTRLTVV.

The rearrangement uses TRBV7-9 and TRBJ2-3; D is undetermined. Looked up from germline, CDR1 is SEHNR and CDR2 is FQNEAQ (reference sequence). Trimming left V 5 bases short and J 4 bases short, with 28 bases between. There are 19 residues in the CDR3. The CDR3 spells CASSPPATWEASSADTQYF. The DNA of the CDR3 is TGTGCCAGCAGCCCCCCGGCTACCTGGGAAGCAAGTAGTGCAGATACGCAGTATTTT.

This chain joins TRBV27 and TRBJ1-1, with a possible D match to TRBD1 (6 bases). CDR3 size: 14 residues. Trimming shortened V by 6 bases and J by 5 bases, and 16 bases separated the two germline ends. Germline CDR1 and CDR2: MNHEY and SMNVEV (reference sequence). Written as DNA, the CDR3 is TGTGCCAGCAGAAGGACAGTTATGGGAACTGAAGCTTTCTTT. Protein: CASRRTVMGTEAFF.

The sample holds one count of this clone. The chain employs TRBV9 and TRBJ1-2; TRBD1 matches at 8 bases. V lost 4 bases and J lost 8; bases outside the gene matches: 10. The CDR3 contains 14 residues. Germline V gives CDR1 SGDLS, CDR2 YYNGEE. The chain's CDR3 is CASSPDRDSRGYTF. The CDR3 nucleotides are TGTGCCAGCAGCCCGGACAGGGACTCGCGGGGCTACACCTTC. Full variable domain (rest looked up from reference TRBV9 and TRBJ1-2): DSGVTQTPKHLITATGQRVTLRCSPRSGDLSVYWYQQSLDQGLQFLIQYYNGEERAKGNILERFSAQQFPDLHSELNLSSLELGDSALYFCASSPDRDSRGYTFGSGTRLTVV.

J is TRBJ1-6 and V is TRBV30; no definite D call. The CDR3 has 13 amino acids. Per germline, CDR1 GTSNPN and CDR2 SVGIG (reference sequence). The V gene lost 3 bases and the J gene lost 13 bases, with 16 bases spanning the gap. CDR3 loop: CAWRGDPPRPLHF. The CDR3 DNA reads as TGTGCCTGGAGAGGCGATCCGCCTCGGCCCCTCCACTTT.

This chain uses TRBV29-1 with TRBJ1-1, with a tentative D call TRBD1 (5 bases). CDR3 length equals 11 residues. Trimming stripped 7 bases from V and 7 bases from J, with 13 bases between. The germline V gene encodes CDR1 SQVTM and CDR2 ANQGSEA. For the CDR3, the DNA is TGCAGCGGGGCGCAGGGAAATGAAGCTTTCTTT. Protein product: CSGAQGNEAFF.

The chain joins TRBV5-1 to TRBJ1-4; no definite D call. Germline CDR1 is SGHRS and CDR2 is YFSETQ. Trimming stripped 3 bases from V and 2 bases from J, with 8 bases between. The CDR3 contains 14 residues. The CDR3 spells CASSSSTTNEKLFF. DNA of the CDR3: TGCGCCAGCAGCTCGTCGACTACTAATGAAAAACTGTTTTTT. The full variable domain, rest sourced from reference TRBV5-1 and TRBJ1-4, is KAGVTQTPRYLIKTRGQQVTLSCSPISGHRSVSWYQQTPGQGLQFLFEYFSETQRNKGNFPGRFSGRQFSNSRSEMNVSTLELGDSALYLCASSSSTTNEKLFFGSGTQLSVL.

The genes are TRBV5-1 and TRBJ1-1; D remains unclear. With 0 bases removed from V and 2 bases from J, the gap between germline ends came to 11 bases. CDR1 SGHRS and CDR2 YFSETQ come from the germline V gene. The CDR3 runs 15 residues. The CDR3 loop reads CASSLDRALNTEAFF. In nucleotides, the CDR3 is TGCGCCAGCAGCTTGGACCGGGCGTTAAACACTGAAGCTTTCTTT.

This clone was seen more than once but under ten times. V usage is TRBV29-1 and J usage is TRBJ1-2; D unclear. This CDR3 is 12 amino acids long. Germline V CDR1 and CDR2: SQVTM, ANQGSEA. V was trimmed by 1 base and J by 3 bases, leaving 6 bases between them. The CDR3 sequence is CSVEAQDYGYTF. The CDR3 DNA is TGCAGCGTTGAAGCGCAGGACTATGGCTACACCTTC.

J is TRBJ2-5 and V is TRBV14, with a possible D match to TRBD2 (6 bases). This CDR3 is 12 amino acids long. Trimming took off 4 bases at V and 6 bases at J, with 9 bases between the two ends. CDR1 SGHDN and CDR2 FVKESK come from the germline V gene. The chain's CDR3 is CASSLAGQTQYF. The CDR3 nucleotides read TGTGCCAGCAGCCTTGCGGGGCAGACCCAGTACTTC. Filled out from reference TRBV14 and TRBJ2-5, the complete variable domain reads EAGVTQFPSHSVIEKGQTVTLRCDPISGHDNLYWYRRVMGKEIKFLLHFVKESKQDESGMPNNRFLAERTGGTYSTLKVQPAELEDSGVYFCASSLAGQTQYFGPGTRLLVL.

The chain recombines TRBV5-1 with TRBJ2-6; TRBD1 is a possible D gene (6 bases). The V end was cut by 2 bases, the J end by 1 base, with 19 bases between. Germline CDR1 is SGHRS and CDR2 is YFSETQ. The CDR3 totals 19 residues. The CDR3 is CASSFSMAGVLSGANVLTF. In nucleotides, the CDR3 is TGCGCCAGCAGCTTTTCCATGGCAGGGGTCCTATCTGGGGCCAACGTCCTGACTTTC.

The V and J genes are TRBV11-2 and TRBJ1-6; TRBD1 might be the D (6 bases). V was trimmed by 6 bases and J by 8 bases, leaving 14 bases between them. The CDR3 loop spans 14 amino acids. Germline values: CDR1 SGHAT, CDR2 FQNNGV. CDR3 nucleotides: TGTGCCAGCAGACGCCTGGACAGTTATTCACCCCTCCACTTT. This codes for CASRRLDSYSPLHF.

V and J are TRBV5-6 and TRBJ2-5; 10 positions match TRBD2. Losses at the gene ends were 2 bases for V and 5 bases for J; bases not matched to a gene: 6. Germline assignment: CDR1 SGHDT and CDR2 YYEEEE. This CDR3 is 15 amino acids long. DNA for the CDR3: TGTGCCAGCAGCTTCATCCTAGCGGGAGCGGAGACCCAGTACTTC. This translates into CASSFILAGAETQYF. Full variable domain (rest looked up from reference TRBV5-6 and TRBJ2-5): DAGVTQSPTHLIKTRGQQVTLRCSPKSGHDTVSWYQQALGQGPQFIFQYYEEEERQRGNFPDRFSGHQFPNYSSELNVNALLLGDSALYLCASSFILAGAETQYFGPGTRLLVL.

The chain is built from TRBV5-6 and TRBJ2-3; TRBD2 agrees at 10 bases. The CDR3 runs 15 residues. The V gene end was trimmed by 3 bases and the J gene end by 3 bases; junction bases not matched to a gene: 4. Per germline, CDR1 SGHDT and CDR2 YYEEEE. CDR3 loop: CASSWGGLATDTQYF. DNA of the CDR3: TGTGCCAGCAGCTGGGGGGGACTAGCGACAGATACGCAGTATTTT.

Here the CDR3 DNA reads TGTGCCAGCAGCGGGCGGACAGGGGGTTCCTACAATGAGCAGTTCTTC. This codes for CASSGRTGGSYNEQFF. This chain uses TRBV5-4 with TRBJ2-1; 10 bases are a match to TRBD1. The CDR3 is made up of 16 amino acids. CDR1 is SGHNT, CDR2 YYREEE, per germline (reference sequence). V was clipped by 4 bases and J by 1 base; unmatched bases: 5.

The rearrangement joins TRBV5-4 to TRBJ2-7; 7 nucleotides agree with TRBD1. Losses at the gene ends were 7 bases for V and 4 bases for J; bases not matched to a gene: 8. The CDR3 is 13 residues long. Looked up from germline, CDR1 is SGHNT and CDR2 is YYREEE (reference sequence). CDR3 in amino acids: CASGWDSQYEQYF. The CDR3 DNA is TGTGCCAGCGGATGGGACAGCCAGTACGAGCAGTACTTC.

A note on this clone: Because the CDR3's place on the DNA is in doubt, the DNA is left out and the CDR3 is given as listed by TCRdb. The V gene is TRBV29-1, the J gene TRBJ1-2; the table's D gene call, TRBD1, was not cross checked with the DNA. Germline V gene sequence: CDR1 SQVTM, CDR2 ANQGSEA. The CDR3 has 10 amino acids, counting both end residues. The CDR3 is CSVASGTPLF.

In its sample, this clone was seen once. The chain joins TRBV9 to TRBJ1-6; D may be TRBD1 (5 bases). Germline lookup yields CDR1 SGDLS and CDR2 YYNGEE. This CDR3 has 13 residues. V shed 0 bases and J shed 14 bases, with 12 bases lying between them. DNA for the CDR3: TGTGCCAGCAGCGTAGGGGGGGTACAAACCCTCCACTTT. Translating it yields CASSVGGVQTLHF. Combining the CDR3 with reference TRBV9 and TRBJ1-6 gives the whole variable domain DSGVTQTPKHLITATGQRVTLRCSPRSGDLSVYWYQQSLDQGLQFLIQYYNGEERAKGNILERFSAQQFPDLHSELNLSSLELGDSALYFCASSVGGVQTLHFGNGTRLTVT.